Reported below is one T cell receptor beta chain. Its cognate antigen is unknown. The cDNA had a unique molecular identifier and a template-switch universal primer site. In TCRdb, the 5' RACE reads were re-called with MiXCR into one record per CDR3 protein. The table includes a few hundred thousand distinct CDR3 sequences, approximately 10% detected once. The sample belongs to a study of identical twins. Study-wide results and limits: Out-of-frame beta sequences exhibited a weaker degree of excess twin sharing. Fewer insertions marked abundant cord blood beta clonotypes; young adult naive trended weakly, memory not at all. Models, which agreed with sharing between unrelated individuals, nonetheless underestimated the out-of-frame TCR alpha sharing seen in monozygotic twins.

The same data also went into a second study, on yellow fever vaccine responses in identical twins.

The TCR originated in a woman aged 18-29 years in good health. The sequenced sample consisted of PBMCs.

CDR3 coding DNA: TGTGCCAGCAGCCAAGATGAGGTATCTCGACAGGGAGGATCCTCCTACGAGCAGTACTTC. Translation gives CASSQDEVSRQGGSSYEQYF. This chain links TRBV4-2 with TRBJ2-7; a possible D gene is TRBD1 (7 bases). Trimming took 0 bases from V and 0 from J, leaving 24 bases between them. CDR1 is LGHNA, CDR2 YNFKEQ, per germline. CDR3 size: 20 residues.